The clone carrying this T cell receptor beta chain was detected many times. This sample was taken from a study of identical twins. TCRdb re-called the 5' RACE reads through MiXCR, storing one row per CDR3 protein. The sample holds approximately 630,000 distinct CDR3 sequences, about 7.1% seen once. Unmatched junction bases numbered 23, after V lost 7 bases and J lost 2 bases. The CDR3 is made up of 20 amino acids. Germline CDR1 is MDHEN and CDR2 is SYDVKM. The same sample was also used in a study of yellow fever vaccine responses in identical twins. From that study: The T cell response to vaccination in identical twins was reportedly partly convergent and partly personalized.

The sequence was obtained from a woman between 18 and 29 years old in good health. Sequencing used PBMCs. The chain employs TRBV28 and TRBJ2-3, with 8 bases fitting TRBD2. The CDR3, as DNA: TGTGCCAGCAAGATTCAACCTGGTAACCGGGAACTAGCGGTCACAGATACGCAGTATTTT. This translates into CASKIQPGNRELAVTDTQYF.